The 6 T cell receptor beta chains below come from one sample, sequenced in a study of T cells in Graves' hyperthyroidism and ophthalmopathy. Using RNA transcripts as the source, TCR beta CDR3 regions were amplified. The TCR CDR3 first-round RT-PCR relied on the HTBI primer set. Using its own MiXCR run on the multiplex PCR reads, TCRdb lists one record per CDR3 protein. The data show about 580,000 distinct CDR3 sequences, with 46% seen just once and about 7.8% held by the top ten. Sequences were obtained from peripheral blood or thyroid tissue (not recorded which). Receptors originate from a woman younger than 30 with Graves' hyperthyroidism.

V is TRBV2 and J is TRBJ1-1; D gene unclear. V dropped 2 bases and J dropped 5 bases, with 12 bases sitting between them. The CDR3 is 14 amino acids. Germline CDR1 and CDR2: SNHLY and FYNNEI. CDR3 region: CASSEWERDTEAFF. The CDR3 coding sequence is TGTGCCAGCAGTGAATGGGAGAGGGATACTGAAGCTTTCTTT.

This clonotype was seen at least ten times. This chain joins TRBV6-2 or TRBV6-3 and TRBJ1-5, with 9 bases that match TRBD1. The germline gives CDR1 MNHEY, CDR2 SVGEGT. With V trimmed by 6 bases and J by 7 bases, 10 bases remained unmatched. The CDR3 spans 15 residues. The chain's CDR3 is CASRDRDRVTQPQHF. CDR3 DNA sequence: TGTGCCAGCAGGGACCGGGACAGGGTAACGCAGCCCCAGCATTTT.

Ten or more counts support this clonotype. This rearrangement joins TRBV5-8 to TRBJ1-4; weak D call: TRBD1 (5 bases). The germline V and J ends were trimmed by 1 base and 7 bases, with 14 bases remaining between them. Germline loops: CDR1 SGHTS, CDR2 YDEGEE. This CDR3 has 15 amino acids. CDR3 DNA: TGTGCCAGCAGCTTGTCAGCGGCGAGGGGTGAAAAACTGTTTTTT. It yields the protein CASSLSAARGEKLFF.

The rearrangement joins TRBV4-3 to TRBJ2-7; the match to TRBD2 covers 8 bases. Germline CDR1 reads LGHNA; CDR2 reads YSLEER. The CDR3 runs to 15 residues. V shed 3 bases and J 2 bases; nucleotides not matched to a gene: 6. The CDR3 nucleotides read TGCGCCAGCAGCCAGGGGACTAGGGGGGCCTACGAGCAGTACTTC. Its protein product is CASSQGTRGAYEQYF.

The rearrangement links TRBV24-1 to TRBJ2-2; 11 bases are a match to TRBD2. The trim removed 4 bases at V and 0 bases at J, leaving 3 bases unmatched. The CDR3 runs to 17 residues. Germline V gene data show CDR1 as KGHDR and CDR2 as SFDVKD. For the CDR3, the DNA is TGTGCCACCAGTGAACCGACTAGCGGGACGAACACCGGGGAGCTGTTTTTT. Translating it yields CATSEPTSGTNTGELFF.

This clonotype appeared many times. Written as DNA, the CDR3 is TGTGCCAGCAGCTTGGACAGGGTTGAGACCCAGTACTTC. Amino acid sequence: CASSLDRVETQYF. This sequence joins TRBV5-8 and TRBJ2-5; D possibly corresponds to TRBD1 (6 bases). There are 13 residues in the CDR3. Germline CDR1 SGHTS, CDR2 YDEGEE. Trimming left V 0 bases short and J 5 bases short, with 8 bases between.